Shown below are 10 T cell receptor beta chains from a single sample sequenced in a study of glioma-infiltrating T cells. Using RNA template, CDR3s of TCR alpha and beta were amplified with iRepertoire arm-PCR. TCRdb independently ran MiXCR on the multiplex PCR reads; one entry per CDR3 protein. The sample has more than 95,000 distinct CDR3 sequences, about 23% seen once. The sample consisted of glioma tissue, nonneoplastic brain tissue, or PBMCs (not recorded which). The receptors originated from a human donor with low-grade glioma or glioblastoma, undergoing nonglioma brain surgery, or in good health (not recorded which).

This clonotype was picked up many times. The chain is built from TRBV6-1 and TRBJ2-1; 11 bases fit TRBD2. V dropped 6 bases and J dropped 0; count of bases not matched to a gene: 4. The CDR3 is made up of 16 amino acids. Germline-derived CDR1 and CDR2 are MNHNS and SASEGT. The CDR3 spells CASRSSGGSSYNEQFF. CDR3 nucleotides: TGTGCCAGCAGGTCTAGCGGGGGGAGCTCCTACAATGAGCAGTTCTTC.

As regards this clonotype: A much larger clonotype is one base distant, so this may be a read error. CDR3 residues: CSSSQGTEETQYF. DNA of the CDR3: TGTTCCAGTAGTCAAGGGACCGAAGAGACCCAGTACTTC. V usage is TRBV19 and J usage is TRBJ2-5; tentatively, D is TRBD1 or TRBD2 (5 bases each). CDR3 size: 13 residues. The germline V gene has CDR1 LNHDA and CDR2 SQIVND (reference sequence).

This clonotype appeared many times. This rearrangement joins TRBV6-1 to TRBJ1-5; possibly TRBD1 for D (6 bases). CDR1 is MNHNS, CDR2 SASEGT, per germline. The germline V and J ends were trimmed by 6 bases and 0 bases, with 15 bases remaining between them. The length of the CDR3 is 16 residues. CDR3 in DNA: TGTGCCAGCAGGATTCTACAGGGCCTTAGCAATCAGCCCCAGCATTTT. The encoded protein is CASRILQGLSNQPQHF.

This clonotype was found many times. This chain links TRBV7-9 with TRBJ2-7; 9 bases are a match to TRBD1. The germline gives CDR1 SEHNR, CDR2 FQNEAQ (reference sequence). Trimming removed 0 bases from V and 4 bases from J; junction bases left unmatched: 4. There are 15 residues in the CDR3. The CDR3 here is CASSLAGTGRYEQYF. DNA for the CDR3: TGTGCCAGCAGCTTAGCCGGGACAGGGAGGTACGAGCAGTACTTC.

The sample holds many counts of this clonotype. The chain carries TRBV2 and TRBJ2-3; TRBD2 is a possible D gene (5 bases). V was trimmed by 9 bases and J by 1 base, leaving 11 bases between them. This CDR3 has 13 residues. The V gene's germline CDR1 is SNHLY and CDR2 FYNNEI. CDR3 DNA sequence: TGTGCCAGTGCCCCGCGGGGCACAGATACGCAGTATTTT. This encodes CASAPRGTDTQYF.

This clonotype was seen repeatedly, ten times or more. This CDR3 is CASSVSGRGNTEAFF. DNA for the CDR3: TGTGCCAGCAGCGTCTCCGGACGGGGGAACACTGAAGCTTTCTTT. The gene calls are TRBV7-2 and TRBJ1-1; no reliable D call. The CDR3 length is 15 residues. Germline V gene lookup returns CDR1 SGHTA and CDR2 FQGNSA. Trimming stripped 5 bases from V and 1 base from J, with 14 bases between.

This clonotype appeared once. With a much larger clone just one base away, this may be a read error. This chain links TRBV24-1 with TRBJ2-1; 11 bases match TRBD2. The V gene's germline CDR1 is KGHDR and CDR2 SFDVKD. CDR3 length: 16 residues. J was trimmed by 9 bases and V by 3 bases; bases with no gene match: 9. The DNA for the CDR3 is TGTGCCACCAGTGATAATCTACTAGCGGGAGTAAGTGAGCAGTTCTTC. It translates to CATSDNLLAGVSEQFF.

This clonotype was observed at least ten times. The CDR3 protein is CASSSSLAGESYEQYF. CDR3 coding DNA: TGTGCCAGCAGTTCTTCTCTAGCGGGGGAATCCTACGAGCAGTACTTC. The genes are TRBV6-1 and TRBJ2-7; 10 bases match TRBD2. This CDR3 region has 16 residues. V lost 5 bases, J lost 1 base, and 8 bases stayed unmatched. CDR1 is MNHNS and CDR2 is SASEGT in the germline V gene.

This clonotype was seen ten or more times. This sequence joins TRBV7-9 and TRBJ2-3; 7 bases agree with TRBD2. The CDR3 is 13 amino acids. Germline V lookup: CDR1 SEHNR, CDR2 FQNEAQ (reference sequence). The ends lost 1 base at V and 9 bases at J; junction bases unmatched: 4. CDR3 DNA sequence: TGTGCCAGCAGCTTAGTAATGCGGGGGACGCAGTATTTT. Its protein is CASSLVMRGTQYF.

This chain uses TRBV18 with TRBJ1-1; D gene unclear. The CDR3 loop spans 12 amino acids. The germline CDR1 and CDR2 sequences are KGHSH and LQKENI. Deletions cut 3 bases from V and 11 bases from J, with 13 bases between. CDR3 sequence reads: CASSPAVFAAFF. The CDR3 bases are TGTGCCAGCTCACCCGCGGTCTTTGCCGCTTTCTTT.